These 14 T cell receptor beta chains came from one sample sequenced in a study of cytomegalovirus exposure and HLA in healthy donors. Primers included in the PCR were 60 Vbeta and 13 Jbeta primers. Assay: immunoSEQ multiplex PCR; the TCRdb copy retains only in-frame clones and omits some. The sample consists of about 170,000 clones, approximately 70% of them appearing once. Sequencing was performed on PBMCs. The receptors were sampled from a woman between 18 and 30 years old in good health and CMV-seropositive.

The rearrangement uses TRBV6-1 and TRBJ1-2; TRBD1 aligns across 7 bases. Per the germline V gene, CDR1 is MNHNS and CDR2 is SASEGT. This CDR3 contains 14 residues. V dropped 1 base and J dropped 4; count of bases not matched to a gene: 3. CDR3 in DNA: TGTGCCAGCAGTGAAGAAGGGGGCGGCTATGGCTACACCTTC. Translating it yields CASSEEGGGYGYTF.

The chain combines TRBV28 with TRBJ1-5; 8 bases line up with TRBD1. Losses at the gene ends were 4 bases for V and 1 base for J; bases not matched to a gene: 6. The germline CDR1 and CDR2 sequences are MDHEN and SYDVKM. This CDR3 is built from 16 residues. CDR3 in DNA: TGTGCCAGCAGTTCGCGTAGACAGGGGAGCAATCAGCCCCAGCATTTT. The encoded protein is CASSSRRQGSNQPQHF.

The chain joins TRBV5-6 to TRBJ1-2; TRBD1 matches at 11 bases. The V and J ends lost 4 bases and 4 bases, in that order; junction bases with no gene match: 3. Germline loops: CDR1 SGHDT, CDR2 YYEEEE. The CDR3 totals 14 residues. CDR3 residues: CASSPGTGGYGYTF. In DNA, the CDR3 is TGTGCCAGCAGCCCCGGGACAGGGGGCTATGGCTACACCTTC.

V and J are TRBV4-3 and TRBJ2-7; D is possibly TRBD2 (6 bases). Trimming took off 0 bases at V and 2 bases at J, with 11 bases between the two ends. Germline V gene data show CDR1 as LGHNA and CDR2 as YSLEER. CDR3 length: 15 residues. The CDR3 sequence is CASSQEGPGAYEQYF. CDR3 sequence (DNA): TGCGCCAGCAGCCAAGAGGGGCCGGGGGCCTACGAGCAGTACTTC.

The rearrangement links TRBV7-9 to TRBJ1-1, with 7 bases matching TRBD1. This CDR3 is 11 amino acids long. Per the germline V gene, CDR1 is SEHNR and CDR2 is FQNEAQ (reference sequence). Germline trimming cut 5 bases from V and 10 bases from J; bases unmatched to any gene: 4. The CDR3 spells CASSRQGSAFF. CDR3 bases: TGTGCCAGCAGCCGACAGGGCTCAGCTTTCTTT. The full variable domain, its missing parts supplied by reference TRBV7-9 and TRBJ1-1, is DTGVSQNPRHKITKRGQNVTFRCDPISEHNRLYWYRQTLGQGPEFLTYFQNEAQLEKSRLLSDRFSAERPKGSFSTLEIQRTEQGDSAMYLCASSRQGSAFFGQGTRLTVV.

This clone was recorded a few times. This chain links TRBV7-2 with TRBJ2-5; 10 bases line up with TRBD2. Germline V gives CDR1 SGHTA, CDR2 FQGNSA. The CDR3 runs 16 residues. With 5 bases clipped from V and 2 bases from J, the junction kept 8 bases outside the gene matches. CDR3 nucleotide sequence: TGTGCCAGCAGCCCTTTTAGGACTAGCGGACAAGAGACCCAGTACTTC. It encodes CASSPFRTSGQETQYF.

The genes are TRBV6-5 and TRBJ2-1; TRBD2 is a possible D gene (6 bases). The V end lost 5 bases, the J end lost 0 bases, and 8 bases lay between the germline ends. This CDR3 comprises 14 residues. Germline CDR1 reads MNHEY; CDR2 reads SVGAGI. The DNA of the CDR3 is TGTGCCAGCAGTCGGGACTCCTCCTACAATGAGCAGTTCTTC. Translation: CASSRDSSYNEQFF.

This clone was seen a few times. The chain has TRBV2 and TRBJ1-1; D is perhaps TRBD1 (6 bases). The CDR3 contains 14 residues. The germline V and J ends were trimmed by 4 bases and 4 bases, with 13 bases remaining between them. CDR1 is SNHLY and CDR2 is FYNNEI in the germline V gene. CDR3 loop: CASSGSLGGTEAFF. The CDR3 nucleotides read TGTGCCAGCAGTGGTTCTTTAGGGGGCACTGAAGCTTTCTTT.

Here the CDR3 DNA reads TGTGCCAGCAGCATCCGGGGGGATAATGACGAGCAGTACTTC. This gives the protein CASSIRGDNDEQYF. V usage is TRBV5-6 and J usage is TRBJ2-7; 7 nucleotides agree with TRBD2. The CDR3 contains 14 residues. Germline V gene sequence: CDR1 SGHDT, CDR2 YYEEEE. Trimming took 4 bases from V and 5 from J; bases not matched to a gene: 9.

This clone was seen more than once but under ten times. CDR3 residues: CASSDGGELKETQYF. For the CDR3, the DNA is TGTGCCAGCAGTGACGGGGGGGAACTAAAAGAGACCCAGTACTTC. The J gene is TRBJ2-5, the V gene TRBV6-4, with 7 bases lining up with TRBD2. With V trimmed by 2 bases and J by 3 bases, 6 bases remained unmatched. The CDR3 contains 15 residues. CDR1 MRHNA and CDR2 SNTAGT come from the germline V gene.

This clone was recorded a few times. V usage is TRBV6-1 and J usage is TRBJ1-2; TRBD1 is a possible D gene (5 bases). Trimming stripped 6 bases from V and 5 bases from J, with 10 bases between. Germline values: CDR1 MNHNS, CDR2 SASEGT. The CDR3 has 12 residues. CDR3 sequence reads: CASRDDSYGYTF. CDR3 nucleotides: TGTGCCAGCAGGGACGACAGTTATGGCTACACCTTC.

This rearrangement joins TRBV6-5 to TRBJ2-3, with 9 bases aligning to TRBD2. CDR3 size: 15 residues. The germline V gene has CDR1 MNHEY and CDR2 SVGAGI. Trimming removed 4 bases from V and 3 bases from J; junction bases left unmatched: 5. The CDR3 DNA sequence: TGTGCCAGCAGTTCCCCCGCGGGGGGGACAGATACGCAGTATTTT. It codes for CASSSPAGGTDTQYF.

Concerning this clone: The sample has other DNA sequences that encode this CDR3 too. The gene calls are TRBV6-1 and TRBJ1-5; possibly TRBD1 for D (5 bases). Per the germline V gene, CDR1 is MNHNS and CDR2 is SASEGT. This CDR3 comprises 13 residues. Trimming stripped 6 bases from V and 5 bases from J, with 11 bases between. CDR3 protein: CASRDSYDQPQHF. DNA for the CDR3: TGTGCCAGCAGAGACAGCTACGATCAGCCCCAGCATTTT.

This clone has a single count. This rearrangement joins TRBV10-3 to TRBJ1-1; D unclear. The V gene's germline CDR1 is ENHRY and CDR2 SYGVKD. The V end lost 3 bases, the J end lost 1 base, and 3 bases lay between the germline ends. This CDR3 spans 12 amino acids. DNA of the CDR3: TGTGCCATCAGTGACGGGAACACTGAAGCTTTCTTT. Translation gives CAISDGNTEAFF.